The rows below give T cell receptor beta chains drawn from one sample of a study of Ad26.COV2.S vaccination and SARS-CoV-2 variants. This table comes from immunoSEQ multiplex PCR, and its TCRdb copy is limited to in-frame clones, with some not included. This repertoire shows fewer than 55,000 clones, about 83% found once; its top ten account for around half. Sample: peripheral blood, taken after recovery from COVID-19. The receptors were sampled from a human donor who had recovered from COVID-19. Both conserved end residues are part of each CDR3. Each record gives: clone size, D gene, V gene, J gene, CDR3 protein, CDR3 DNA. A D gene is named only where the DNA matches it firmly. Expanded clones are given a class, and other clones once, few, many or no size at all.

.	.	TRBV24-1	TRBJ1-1	CATSEGPSGMNTEAFF	TGTGCCACCAGTGAGGGGCCTTCAGGGATGAACACTGAAGCTTTCTTT
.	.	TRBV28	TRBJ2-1	CARELAEQFF	TGTGCCCGGGAGTTGGCAGAGCAGTTCTTC
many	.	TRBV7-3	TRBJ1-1	CASSATGRDTEAFF	TGTGCCAGCAGCGCAACAGGGAGGGACACTGAAGCTTTCTTT
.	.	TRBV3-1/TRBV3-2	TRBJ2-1	CASTWGGYYNEQFF	TGTGCCAGCACGTGGGGAGGTTACTACAATGAGCAGTTCTTC
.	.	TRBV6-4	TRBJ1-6	CASSDGAGPRSPLHF	TGTGCCAGCAGTGACGGGGCAGGGCCGCGGTCACCCCTCCACTTT
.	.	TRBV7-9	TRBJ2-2	CASSFDSNSGELFF	TGTGCCAGCAGCTTCGACAGTAACTCCGGGGAGCTGTTTTTT
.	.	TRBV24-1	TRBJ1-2	CATSDWAENGYTF	TGTGCCACCAGTGATTGGGCAGAGAATGGCTACACCTTC
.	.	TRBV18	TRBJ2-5	CASSKTSGETQYF	TGTGCCAGCTCAAAAACGTCGGGCGAGACCCAGTACTTC
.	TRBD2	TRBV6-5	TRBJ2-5	CASRPGGGETQYF	TGTGCCAGCAGGCCCGGGGGGGGAGAGACCCAGTACTTC
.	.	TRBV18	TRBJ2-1	CASSGEVGGNEQFF	TGTGCCAGCTCGGGGGAGGTAGGTGGTAATGAGCAGTTCTTC
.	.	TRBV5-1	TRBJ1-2	CASSPEGGRGYGYTF	TGCGCCAGCAGTCCGGAGGGGGGGCGCGGGTATGGCTACACCTTC